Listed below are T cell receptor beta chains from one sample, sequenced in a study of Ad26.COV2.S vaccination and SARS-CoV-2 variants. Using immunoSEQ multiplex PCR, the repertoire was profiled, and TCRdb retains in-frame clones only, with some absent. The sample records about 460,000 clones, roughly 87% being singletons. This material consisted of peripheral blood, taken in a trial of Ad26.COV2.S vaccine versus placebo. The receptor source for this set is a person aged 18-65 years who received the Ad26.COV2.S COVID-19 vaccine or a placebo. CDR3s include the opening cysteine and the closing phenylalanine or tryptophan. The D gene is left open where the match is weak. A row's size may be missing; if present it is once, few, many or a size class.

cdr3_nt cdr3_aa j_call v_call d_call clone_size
TGTGCCAGCAGCTTAGTGTTCGGCAGGGCGTCCGAGCAGTACTTC CASSLVFGRASEQYF TRBJ2-7 TRBV11-2 - -
TGTGCCAGTAGTAGGGGGACAGGCCAAGAGACCCAGTACTTC CASSRGTGQETQYF TRBJ2-5 TRBV19 TRBD1 -
TGTGCCAGCAGAATGTCTGGGGGTGGCTACACCTTC CASRMSGGGYTF TRBJ1-2 TRBV2 - -
TGTGCCAGCATTACGACGGGGGTAAGCTCCTACAATGAGCAGTTCTTC CASITTGVSSYNEQFF TRBJ2-1 TRBV28 - -
TGTGCCAGCACCCAATGGAAAATAGCCAAAAACATTCAGTACTTC CASTQWKIAKNIQYF TRBJ2-4 TRBV11-3 - -
TGTGCCAGCAGTGAATTTGGGGGTTGGACTGAAGCTTTCTTT CASSEFGGWTEAFF TRBJ1-1 TRBV6-1 - -
TGTGCCAGCAGCTTAGAAGAGCCGGATACGCAGTATTTT CASSLEEPDTQYF TRBJ2-3 TRBV11-3 - -
TGTGCCATCAGTGAGTCGTCAGGGGACAGTGGCGAGCAGTACTTC CAISESSGDSGEQYF TRBJ2-7 TRBV10-3 TRBD1 -
TGCGCCAGCAGCCAAGATCCCCAGGGGAAGAGCTATGGCTACACCTTC CASSQDPQGKSYGYTF TRBJ1-2 TRBV4-3 - -
TGTGCCTGGAGTGCACCGCCTGGGGGGACAAGCAATCAGCCCCAGCATTTT CAWSAPPGGTSNQPQHF TRBJ1-5 TRBV30 - -
TGTGCCAGCAGCCACGGACAGACGTATGGCTACACCTTC CASSHGQTYGYTF TRBJ1-2 TRBV3-1/TRBV3-2 - -
TGTGCCAGCAGTTTATTCCCCCAGGGGAGGGGCTACACCTTC CASSLFPQGRGYTF TRBJ1-2 TRBV28 - -
TGTGCCAGCAGCTTAACGGGGTTCCAGGAGCAGTACTTC CASSLTGFQEQYF TRBJ2-7 TRBV7-9 - -
TGTGCCAGCAGCCTGATCGGGGGGAATGAGCAGTTCTTC CASSLIGGNEQFF TRBJ2-1 TRBV12-3/TRBV12-4 TRBD2 -
TGCAGCGTGACCCCGCAAGCCGCGCGCGGCTACACCTTC CSVTPQAARGYTF TRBJ1-2 TRBV29-1 - few
TGTGCCAGTAGTGTGACAGCTGTCACAGATACGCAGTATTTT CASSVTAVTDTQYF TRBJ2-3 TRBV19 - -
TGTGCCAGCAGGGGGACAGGGACTTATCAGCCCCAGCATTTT CASRGTGTYQPQHF TRBJ1-5 TRBV27 TRBD1 few
TGTGCCAGCAGCCGACAGGGCTTTCTTGCAACTAATGAAAAACTGTTTTTT CASSRQGFLATNEKLFF TRBJ1-4 TRBV7-8 TRBD1 -
TGTGCCAGCTCACCAGCGTATGATGGGAAAAACATTCAGTACTTC CASSPAYDGKNIQYF TRBJ2-4 TRBV18 - -
TGTGCCAGCAGTTTAGGTCCCAGACTCCTCCTCGAGCAGTACTTC CASSLGPRLLLEQYF TRBJ2-7 TRBV28 - -
TGTGCCTGGAGGTATTACAATGAGCAGTTCTTC CAWRYYNEQFF TRBJ2-1 TRBV30 - once
TGTGCCAGCAGCCTGCCTAAGGGTCCGGGGGAGACCCAGTACTTC CASSLPKGPGETQYF TRBJ2-5 TRBV3-1/TRBV3-2 - -
TGTGCCAGCAGCTTTGCAGGGTTCTATGAGCAGTTCTTC CASSFAGFYEQFF TRBJ2-1 TRBV11-2 - -
TGTGCCAGCAGCCGTCAGGGGGGAAACACCATATATTTT CASSRQGGNTIYF TRBJ1-3 TRBV5-4 - -
TGCGCCAGCAGCCAGAGGGACAGAGCGACTGAAGCTTTCTTT CASSQRDRATEAFF TRBJ1-1 TRBV4-3 TRBD1 -
TGTGCCAGCAGCTTTGGGGGCCCTAGCTCCTACGAGCAGTACTTC CASSFGGPSSYEQYF TRBJ2-7 TRBV7-9 - few
TGTGCCAGTACAGGGGAATACGAAAAACTGTTTTTT CASTGEYEKLFF TRBJ1-4 TRBV11-2 TRBD1 -
TGTGCCACCTCTCGGGCCACTGAAGCTTTCTTT CATSRATEAFF TRBJ1-1 TRBV12-3/TRBV12-4 - -
TGTGCCAGCAGTTACGGAGGACTAGTTGCCTACAATGAGCAGTTCTTC CASSYGGLVAYNEQFF TRBJ2-1 TRBV6-2/TRBV6-3 TRBD2 -
TGTGCCAGCAGTTACTCTGGAGGAACTGAAGCTTTCTTT CASSYSGGTEAFF TRBJ1-1 TRBV6-5 - -
TGTGCCAGCAGTGCGGGGACCGACACTGAAGCTTTCTTT CASSAGTDTEAFF TRBJ1-1 TRBV27 - once
TGTGCCAGCAGCCCCCAAGGGGGCGGAAGTGAGCAGTTCTTC CASSPQGGGSEQFF TRBJ2-1 TRBV7-8 TRBD1 once
TGCAGCGTTCTGGGACAGGGGGTAAATTACCAAGAGACCCAGTACTTC CSVLGQGVNYQETQYF TRBJ2-5 TRBV29-1 TRBD1 -
TGTGCCAGCAGCTCCTGGTTGCAGGGGGCGAGGGGAGAGACCCAGTACTTC CASSSWLQGARGETQYF TRBJ2-5 TRBV7-9 TRBD1 once
TGTGCCAGCAGTTCCCCCGGTCATAACATTCAGTACTTC CASSSPGHNIQYF TRBJ2-4 TRBV28 - -
TGTGCCAGCACCCCGATCTTAGACAGGACCTATGGCTACACCTTC CASTPILDRTYGYTF TRBJ1-2 TRBV6-4 - -
TGTGCCAGTGGACAAGGGGCAGGGGGGGGCACAGATACGCAGTATTTT CASGQGAGGGTDTQYF TRBJ2-3 TRBV19 - -
TGTGCCAGCAGTTTAAATAATTCACCCCTCCACTTT CASSLNNSPLHF TRBJ1-6 TRBV12-3/TRBV12-4 - -
TGTGCCAGCAGTTTATTCCAGGCTGGCTACACCTTC CASSLFQAGYTF TRBJ1-2 TRBV28 - -
TGTGCCAGCAGCTTTGCGGGTAGCAATCAGCCCCAGCATTTT CASSFAGSNQPQHF TRBJ1-5 TRBV7-9 - -
TGCGCCAGCAGCCAAGACAGGGGACAGGGGGGATCACCCCTCCACTTT CASSQDRGQGGSPLHF TRBJ1-6 TRBV4-3 TRBD1 -
TGTGCCAGCAGGCCTACCGGGACGGGTAATCAGCCCCAGCATTTT CASRPTGTGNQPQHF TRBJ1-5 TRBV6-2/TRBV6-3 - -
TGTGCCAGCAGCCCCACGGGAGCTAGCACAGATACGCAGTATTTT CASSPTGASTDTQYF TRBJ2-3 TRBV14 - -
TGTGCCAGCAGTTTAGGTAATTCACCCCTCCACTTT CASSLGNSPLHF TRBJ1-6 TRBV12-3/TRBV12-4 - -
TGCGCCAGCAGCCAAACGATTGGCGCTGAAGCTTTCTTT CASSQTIGAEAFF TRBJ1-1 TRBV4-1 - -
TGTGCCAGCAGCCGAAGGGGAGCTGAAGCTTTCTTT CASSRRGAEAFF TRBJ1-1 TRBV27 - -
TGTGCCAGCAGCGGATTAGAGGCCTGGGGACAGTCGGGCACTTATGGCTACACCTTC CASSGLEAWGQSGTYGYTF TRBJ1-2 TRBV7-9 TRBD1 -
- CASSLRGSSSDEQYF TRBJ2-7 TRBV28 - -
TGTGCCAGCAGCTTCGGCGATAGCGGGAGGAATGAGCAGTTCTTC CASSFGDSGRNEQFF TRBJ2-1 TRBV6-5 TRBD2 -
TGCGCCAGCAGCTTGGACAGGGGCTATAATTCACCCCTCCACTTT CASSLDRGYNSPLHF TRBJ1-6 TRBV5-1 TRBD1 -
TGTGCCAGCAGCATATGGACGGGCAACACTGAAGCTTTCTTT CASSIWTGNTEAFF TRBJ1-1 TRBV6-5 - -
TGTGCCAGCAGCCTGACAGGGGTACCTGAAAAACTGTTTTTT CASSLTGVPEKLFF TRBJ1-4 TRBV5-8 TRBD1 -